Here is one T cell receptor (beta chain) with its context. This record comes from a study of blood T cell repertoires in COVID-19. Study overall: There were acute and convalescent COVID-19 samples, and they came from the United States, Italy and Spain. In each case, the material was cDNA or gDNA derived from T cells, B-cell-depleted T cells, or PBMCs.

Per the authors' pipeline: Estimation of nucleated cell counts was performed using reference gene primer amplification. Here immunoSEQ multiplex PCR was the method, and the copy in TCRdb shows in-frame clones only, minus some. Clone size and V and J calls were adopted from that table, with D and trimming inferred from the DNA. This sample has some 31,000 clones, with roughly 85% found just once. CDR3 size: 17 residues. V shed 0 bases and J 4 bases; nucleotides not matched to a gene: 2. Germline V gene sequence: CDR1 SGHNT, CDR2 YYREEE (reference sequence). The sequencing sample was made of peripheral blood. J is TRBJ2-2 and V is TRBV5-4, with TRBD2 matching over 14 bases. This TCR derives from a man older than 75 with active COVID-19. The CDR3 DNA follows: TGTGCCAGCAGCTTGGGGACTAGCGGGGGGACCACCGGGGAGCTGTTTTTT. Translated, it gives CASSLGTSGGTTGELFF.